Listed below are T cell receptor beta chains from one sample, sequenced in a study of blood T cell repertoires in acute mononucleosis. Assay used: immunoSEQ multiplex PCR; TCRdb lists only in-frame clones, some missing. This table has under 9,500 clones, 20% to 25% appearing once. Source: EBV YVL epitope tetramer+ CD8+ T cells sorted from PBMCs, taken during acute infectious mononucleosis. These receptors came from a woman younger than 35 with infectious mononucleosis caused by EBV. CDR3s include the opening cysteine and the closing phenylalanine or tryptophan. Fields, in order: V gene, J gene, clone size, D gene, CDR3 protein, CDR3 DNA. The D gene is left open where the match is weak. Part of the rows lack a size; the others show once, few, many or a class for expanded clones.

>TRBV19|TRBJ2-1|NA|NA
CAWSRPGLQGDEQFF
TGTGCCTGGAGCCGCCCGGGACTCCAAGGGGATGAGCAGTTCTTC
>TRBV5-6|TRBJ2-7|NA|NA
CASSSSEVGMYEQYF
TGTGCCAGCAGCTCGAGTGAGGTGGGAATGTACGAGCAGTACTTC
>TRBV11-2|TRBJ2-1|NA|TRBD2
CASSPWTSGSNEQFF
TGTGCCAGCAGTCCCTGGACTAGCGGGAGTAATGAGCAGTTCTTC
>TRBV7-2|TRBJ2-3|NA|TRBD2
CASSQQTLSGEGWRDTQYF
TGTGCCAGCAGCCAACAAACGTTATCGGGGGAGGGGTGGAGAGATACGCAGTATTTT
>TRBV7-3|TRBJ2-3|many|NA
CASSPLGLGDTQYF
TGTGCCAGCAGCCCGCTGGGGCTAGGAGATACGCAGTATTTT
>TRBV7-2|TRBJ2-1|many|NA
CASSLISGGTNNEQFF
TGTGCCAGCAGCTTAATCTCAGGCGGGACCAACAATGAGCAGTTCTTC
>TRBV7-3|TRBJ2-7|few|TRBD2
CASSHERGAYEQYF
TGTGCCAGCAGCCATGAGCGGGGGGCCTACGAGCAGTACTTC
>TRBV29-1|TRBJ2-1|few|NA
CSAIPRSYNEQFF
TGCAGTGCGATCCCGCGGTCCTACAATGAGCAGTTCTTC
>TRBV6-8|TRBJ1-5|NA|NA
CASRQLLGSNQPQHF
TGTGCCAGCAGGCAATTGCTAGGGAGCAATCAGCCCCAGCATTTT
>TRBV29-1|TRBJ2-1|NA|NA
CSVVQALYNEQFF
TGCAGCGTTGTTCAGGCCCTTTACAATGAGCAGTTCTTC
>TRBV5-6|TRBJ2-1|NA|NA
CASSMHNEQFF
TGTGCCAGTAGTATGCATAATGAGCAGTTCTTC
>TRBV28|TRBJ2-6|NA|NA
CASSISSLTQSRANVLTF
TGTGCCAGCAGTATTTCATCTCTGACACAAAGTCGGGCCAACGTCCTGACTTTC
>TRBV25-1|TRBJ2-1|few|NA
CASILIGDEQFF
TGTGCCAGCATTCTGATAGGGGATGAGCAGTTCTTC
>TRBV15|TRBJ2-2|NA|NA
CATSPPGSCFF
NA
>TRBV6-1|TRBJ2-3|NA|TRBD2
CASSEGGLAGPYTQYF
TGTGCCAGCAGTGAAGGGGGGCTAGCGGGGCCATATACGCAGTATTTT
>TRBV7-9|TRBJ2-1|few|NA
CASSFLNEGGYNEQFF
TGTGCCAGCAGCTTTCTTAACGAAGGGGGCTACAATGAGCAGTTCTTC
>TRBV7-6|TRBJ2-2|NA|TRBD1
CASSSPRGTGGRDTGELFF
TGTGCCAGCAGCTCCCCTAGGGGAACAGGGGGCAGAGACACCGGGGAGCTGTTTTTT
>TRBV5-6|TRBJ2-2|few|TRBD2
CASSLSLAGGWELFF
TGTGCCAGCAGCTTGAGTCTAGCGGGAGGGTGGGAGCTGTTTTTT
>TRBV30|TRBJ2-1|NA|NA
CAWSRPGLQGDEFF
TGTGCCTGGAGCCGCCCGGGACTCCAAGGGGATGAGTTCTTC
>TRBV7-9|TRBJ2-1|NA|TRBD1
CASSIQGKNEQFF
TGTGCCAGCAGCATACAGGGGAAAAATGAGCAGTTCTTC
>TRBV14|TRBJ2-7|NA|TRBD2
CASRRTSGRASEQYF
TGTGCCAGCAGGCGGACTAGCGGGAGGGCTTCCGAGCAGTACTTC
>TRBV6-1|TRBJ2-7|NA|TRBD1
CASSQTGDYYEQYF
TGTGCCAGCAGCCAGACAGGGGATTACTACGAGCAGTACTTC
>TRBV11-2|TRBJ2-1|NA|TRBD2
CASLAGIAGTAYNEQFF
TGTGCCAGCTTAGCGGGAATAGCAGGTACGGCCTACAATGAGCAGTTCTTC
>TRBV5-6|TRBJ2-7|NA|TRBD2
CASRKTSSGSYEQYF
TGTGCCAGCAGGAAAACCTCTAGCGGCTCCTACGAGCAGTACTTC
>TRBV28|TRBJ2-3|many|NA
CASSVIDTQYF
TGTGCCAGCAGTGTGATCGATACGCAGTATTTT
>TRBV7-3|TRBJ2-3|medium-sized|NA
CASSAMATDTQYF
TGTGCCAGCAGCGCGATGGCAACAGATACGCAGTATTTT
>TRBV6-4|TRBJ1-1|NA|NA
CAISEEDRNTEAFF
TGTGCCATCAGTGAGGAGGACAGGAACACTGAAGCTTTCTTT
>TRBV25-1|TRBJ2-1|few|NA
CASSQDGYSSYNEQFF
TGTGCCAGCAGCCAAGACGGTTATAGTAGCTACAATGAGCAGTTCTTC
>TRBV19|TRBJ2-7|NA|TRBD1
CATWDRRYTYEQYF
TGTGCCACATGGGACAGGCGATATACCTACGAGCAGTACTTC
>TRBV7-3|TRBJ2-5|few|NA
CASSLQGETQYF
TGTGCCAGCAGTTTACAGGGAGAGACCCAGTACTTC
>TRBV7-2|TRBJ2-5|NA|TRBD2
CASNFNAGEETQYF
TGTGCCAGCAACTTCAACGCGGGAGAAGAGACCCAGTACTTC
>TRBV9|TRBJ2-7|few|TRBD2
CASSLNSGGYEQYF
TGTGCCAGCAGCTTAAATAGCGGGGGGTACGAGCAGTACTTC
>TRBV28|TRBJ1-2|medium-sized|NA
CASSFQALKWSSYGYTF
TGTGCCAGCAGTTTCCAGGCCCTCAAATGGTCGTCCTATGGCTACACCTTC